Each of the 2 T cell receptor beta chains below was sequenced from the same sample in a study of T-cell memory formation after mild COVID-19. TCRdb used MiXCR to reprocess the 5' RACE reads, holding one entry per CDR3 protein. The sample shows 350,000 to 500,000 distinct CDR3 sequences, approximately 20% of them seen only once. Sequenced sample: PBMCs or a T cell subset sorted from them (not recorded which). These receptors were obtained from an adult woman who had mild COVID-19 (a few samples of this study predate the infection). Cell type and time point are not known.

The chain's CDR3 is CASSLETGARTQETQYF. In DNA form, the CDR3 reads TGTGCCAGCAGCTTAGAGACAGGGGCGAGAACTCAAGAGACCCAGTACTTC. V gene TRBV7-8 combines with J gene TRBJ2-5, with 8 nucleotides matching TRBD1. The germline gives CDR1 SGHVS, CDR2 FQNEAQ. This CDR3 is built from 17 residues. Losses at the gene ends were 1 base for V and 2 bases for J; bases not matched to a gene: 9. Together with reference TRBV7-8 and TRBJ2-5, the CDR3 gives the full variable domain: GAGVSQSPRYKVAKRGQDVALRCDPISGHVSLFWYQQALGQGPEFLTYFQNEAQLDKSGLPSDRFFAERPEGSVSTLKIQRTQQEDSAVYLCASSLETGARTQETQYFGPGTRLLVL.

The table lists this clonotype with a few counts. The chain joins TRBV20-1 to TRBJ2-2; 8 bases agree with TRBD1. The CDR3 covers 15 residues. Germline lookup yields CDR1 DFQATT and CDR2 SNEGSKA (reference sequence). V was clipped by 2 bases and J by 6 bases; unmatched bases: 8. In DNA, the CDR3 is TGCAGTGCTAGAATACAGGGGGAGGACGCCGGGGAGCTGTTTTTT. This sequence encodes CSARIQGEDAGELFF.